This T cell receptor beta chain was captured by sequencing in a study of shared clonotypes between healthy human individuals. Regarding the study as a whole: Deeper or shallower sequencing was expected to change how clonotypes are shared among donors. Rarefaction exposed incomplete sorted-subset sequencing despite large depth. Specimens sampled were limited to blood, with tissue repertoires likely differing. About 5% of naive CD4 clonotypes were common to a handful of donors.

Details on this clone: The target antigen is unknown.

The CDR3 spans 15 residues. V was trimmed by 4 bases and J by 2 bases, leaving 14 bases between them. Germline V gene lookup returns CDR1 MGHRA and CDR2 YSYEKL. TCRdb's table, derived via immunoSEQ multiplex PCR, lists solely in-frame clones and lacks some. The table records more than 2 million clones, 85% to 95% of them present only once. What was sequenced was naive CD4+ T cells sorted from blood. The subset was: CD45RA+ positively selected. The chain has TRBV4-1 and TRBJ1-2; weak D call: TRBD1 (5 bases). The receptor was derived from a man aged 18 to 35 in good health. The CDR3: CASSPLPTENYGYTF. In nucleotides, the CDR3 is TGCGCCAGCAGCCCCTTGCCGACAGAAAACTATGGCTACACCTTC.